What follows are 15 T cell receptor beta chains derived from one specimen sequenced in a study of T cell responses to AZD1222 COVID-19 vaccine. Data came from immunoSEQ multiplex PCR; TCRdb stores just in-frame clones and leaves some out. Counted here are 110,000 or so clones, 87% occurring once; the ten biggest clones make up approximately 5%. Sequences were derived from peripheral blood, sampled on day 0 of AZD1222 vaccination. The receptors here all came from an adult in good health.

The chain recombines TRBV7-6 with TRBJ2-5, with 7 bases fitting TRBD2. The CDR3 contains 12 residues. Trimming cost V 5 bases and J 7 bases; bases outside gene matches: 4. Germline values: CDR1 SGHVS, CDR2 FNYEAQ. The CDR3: CASSQSGGTQYF. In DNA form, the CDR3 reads TGTGCCAGCAGCCAATCGGGGGGGACCCAGTACTTC.

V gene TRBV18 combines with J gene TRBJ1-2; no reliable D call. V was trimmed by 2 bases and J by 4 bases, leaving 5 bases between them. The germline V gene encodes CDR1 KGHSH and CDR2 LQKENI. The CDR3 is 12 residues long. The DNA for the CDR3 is TGTGCCAGCTCACCAGACATCTATGGCTACACCTTC. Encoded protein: CASSPDIYGYTF.

The CDR3 sequence: CASRLAGGNEQFF. The CDR3 region has the DNA TGTGCCAGCAGACTAGCGGGGGGCAATGAGCAGTTCTTC. This chain joins TRBV2 and TRBJ2-1; 12 nucleotides line up with TRBD2. This CDR3 region has 13 residues. V shed 6 bases, J shed 6 bases, and the junction held 0 bases outside the gene matches. Germline CDR1 reads SNHLY; CDR2 reads FYNNEI. Full variable domain (remainder filled in from reference TRBV2 and TRBJ2-1): EPEVTQTPSHQVTQMGQEVILRCVPISNHLYFYWYRQILGQKVEFLVSFYNNEISEKSEIFDDQFSVERPDGSNFTLKIRSTKLEDSAMYFCASRLAGGNEQFFGPGTRLTVL.

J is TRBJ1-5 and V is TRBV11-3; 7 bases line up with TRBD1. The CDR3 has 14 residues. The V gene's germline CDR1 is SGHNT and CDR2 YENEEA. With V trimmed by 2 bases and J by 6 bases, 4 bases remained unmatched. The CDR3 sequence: CASSLWDRCQPQHF. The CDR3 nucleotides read TGTGCCAGCAGCTTATGGGACAGATGTCAGCCCCAGCATTTT.

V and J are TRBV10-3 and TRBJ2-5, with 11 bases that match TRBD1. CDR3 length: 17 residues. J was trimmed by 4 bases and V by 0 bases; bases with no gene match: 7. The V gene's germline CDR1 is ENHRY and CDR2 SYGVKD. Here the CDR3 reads CAISESRTGGVLETQYF. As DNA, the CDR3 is TGTGCCATCAGTGAGTCCAGGACAGGGGGCGTATTAGAGACCCAGTACTTC.

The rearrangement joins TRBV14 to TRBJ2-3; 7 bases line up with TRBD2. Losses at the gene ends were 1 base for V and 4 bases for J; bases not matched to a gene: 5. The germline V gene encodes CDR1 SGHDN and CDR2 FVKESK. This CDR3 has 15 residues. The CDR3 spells CASSQAGGPADTQYF. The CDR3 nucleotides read TGTGCCAGCAGCCAAGCGGGAGGCCCCGCAGATACGCAGTATTTT.

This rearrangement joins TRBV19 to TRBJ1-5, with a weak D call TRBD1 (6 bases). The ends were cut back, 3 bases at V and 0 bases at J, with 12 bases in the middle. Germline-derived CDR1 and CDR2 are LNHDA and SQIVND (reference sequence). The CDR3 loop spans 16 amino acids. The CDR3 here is CASSIQGPYSNQPQHF. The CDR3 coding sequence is TGTGCCAGTAGTATTCAGGGGCCATATAGCAATCAGCCCCAGCATTTT.

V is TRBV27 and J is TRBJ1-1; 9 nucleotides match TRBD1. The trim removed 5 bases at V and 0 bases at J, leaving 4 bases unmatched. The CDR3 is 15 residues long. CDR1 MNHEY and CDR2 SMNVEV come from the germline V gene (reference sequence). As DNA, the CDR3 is TGTGCCAGCAGTACGACAGGGGGAATGAACACTGAAGCTTTCTTT. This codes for CASSTTGGMNTEAFF.

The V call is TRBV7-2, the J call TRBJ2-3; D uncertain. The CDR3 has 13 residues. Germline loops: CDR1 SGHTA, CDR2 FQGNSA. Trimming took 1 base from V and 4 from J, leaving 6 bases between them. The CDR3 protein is CASSLGLADTQYF. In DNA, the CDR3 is TGTGCCAGCAGCTTAGGGCTGGCAGATACGCAGTATTTT.

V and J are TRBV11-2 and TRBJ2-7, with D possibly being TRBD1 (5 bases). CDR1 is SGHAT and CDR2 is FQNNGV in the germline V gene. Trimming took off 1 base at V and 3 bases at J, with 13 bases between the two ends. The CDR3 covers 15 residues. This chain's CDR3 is CASSLGGREGYEQYF. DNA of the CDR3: TGTGCCAGCAGCTTAGGGGGCAGGGAAGGCTACGAGCAGTACTTC.

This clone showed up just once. The CDR3 DNA follows: TGTGCCATCAGGAGACGGAGCGGAAGTGAGCAGTTCTTC. The encoded protein is CAIRRRSGSEQFF. The J gene is TRBJ2-1, the V gene TRBV10-3; weak D call: TRBD2 (5 bases). Germline V CDR1 and CDR2: ENHRY, SYGVKD. This CDR3 region has 13 residues. V was shortened by 6 bases and J by 9 bases, with 15 bases between the two germline ends.

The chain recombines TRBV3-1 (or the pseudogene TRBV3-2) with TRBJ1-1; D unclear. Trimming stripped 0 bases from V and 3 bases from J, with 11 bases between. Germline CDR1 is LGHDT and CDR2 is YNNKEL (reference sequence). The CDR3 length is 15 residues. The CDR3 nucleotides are TGTGCCAGCAGCCAAGAAGGTGGGTCCTACACTGAAGCTTTCTTT. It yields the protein CASSQEGGSYTEAFF.

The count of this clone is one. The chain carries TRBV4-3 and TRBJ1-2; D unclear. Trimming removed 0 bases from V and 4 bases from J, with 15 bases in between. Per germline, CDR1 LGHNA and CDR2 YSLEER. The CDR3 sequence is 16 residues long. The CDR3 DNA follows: TGCGCCAGCAGCCAAGAGGATGAGGGCAGGATCTATGGCTACACCTTC. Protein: CASSQEDEGRIYGYTF.

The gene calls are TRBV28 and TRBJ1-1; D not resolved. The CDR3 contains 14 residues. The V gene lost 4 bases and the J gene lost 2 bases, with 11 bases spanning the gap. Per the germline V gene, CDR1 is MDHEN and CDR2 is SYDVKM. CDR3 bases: TGTGCCAGCAGTTCCTACGGCCCAAACACTGAAGCTTTCTTT. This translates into CASSSYGPNTEAFF.

The DNA of the CDR3 is TGTGCCAGCAGTGAGTGGGCGGCGTATGGCTACACCTTC. This encodes CASSEWAAYGYTF. V is TRBV2 and J is TRBJ1-2; D is unclear. The ends were cut back, 3 bases at V and 5 bases at J, with 10 bases in the middle. The germline V gene has CDR1 SNHLY and CDR2 FYNNEI. CDR3 length: 13 residues.